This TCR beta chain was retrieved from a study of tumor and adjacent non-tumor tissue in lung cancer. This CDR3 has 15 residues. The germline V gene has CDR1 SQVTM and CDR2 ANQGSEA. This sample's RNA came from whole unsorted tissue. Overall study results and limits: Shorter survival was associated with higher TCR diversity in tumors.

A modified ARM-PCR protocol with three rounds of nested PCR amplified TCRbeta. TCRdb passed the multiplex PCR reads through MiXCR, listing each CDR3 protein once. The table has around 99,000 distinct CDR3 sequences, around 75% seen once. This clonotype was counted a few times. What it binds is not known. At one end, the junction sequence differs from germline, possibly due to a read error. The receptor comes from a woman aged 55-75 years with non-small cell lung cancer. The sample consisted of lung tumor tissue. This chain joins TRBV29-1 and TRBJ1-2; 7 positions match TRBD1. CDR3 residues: CSAHDTGEGLDGYTF. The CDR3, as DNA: TGCAGCGCACACGATACAGGGGAGGGACTCGATGGTTACACCTTC.